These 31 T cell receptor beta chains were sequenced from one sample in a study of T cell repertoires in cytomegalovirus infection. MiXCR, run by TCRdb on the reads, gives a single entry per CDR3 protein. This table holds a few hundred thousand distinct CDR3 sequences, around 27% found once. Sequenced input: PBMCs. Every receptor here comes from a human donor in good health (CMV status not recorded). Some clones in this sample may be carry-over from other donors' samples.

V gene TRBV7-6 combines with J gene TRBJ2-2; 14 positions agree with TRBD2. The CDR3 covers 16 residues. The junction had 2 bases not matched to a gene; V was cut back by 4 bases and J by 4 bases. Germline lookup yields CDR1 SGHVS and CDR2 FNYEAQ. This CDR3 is CASSSGTSGGTGELFF. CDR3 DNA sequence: TGTGCCAGCAGCTCCGGGACTAGCGGGGGCACCGGGGAGCTGTTTTTT.

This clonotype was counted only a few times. DNA of the CDR3: TGCAGCGCCCGCGAGACAGTCTCCTTTTCACCCCTCCACTTT. Translation: CSARETVSFSPLHF. J is TRBJ1-6 and V is TRBV20-1; possible D gene TRBD1, 5 bases. Germline CDR1 DFQATT, CDR2 SNEGSKA (reference sequence). This CDR3 is built from 14 residues.

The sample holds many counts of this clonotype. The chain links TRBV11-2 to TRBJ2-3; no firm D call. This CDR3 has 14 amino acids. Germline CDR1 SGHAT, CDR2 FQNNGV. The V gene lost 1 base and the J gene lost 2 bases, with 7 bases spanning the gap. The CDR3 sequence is CASSLAQSTDTQYF. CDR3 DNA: TGTGCCAGCAGCTTAGCCCAGTCCACAGATACGCAGTATTTT.

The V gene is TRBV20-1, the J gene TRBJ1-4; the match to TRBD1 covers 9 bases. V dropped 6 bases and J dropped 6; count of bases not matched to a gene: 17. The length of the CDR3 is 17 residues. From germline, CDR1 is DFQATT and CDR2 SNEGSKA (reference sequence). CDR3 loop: CSATDRGRAFLDEKLFF. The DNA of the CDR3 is TGCAGTGCAACGGACAGGGGAAGAGCCTTTTTGGATGAAAAACTGTTTTTT.

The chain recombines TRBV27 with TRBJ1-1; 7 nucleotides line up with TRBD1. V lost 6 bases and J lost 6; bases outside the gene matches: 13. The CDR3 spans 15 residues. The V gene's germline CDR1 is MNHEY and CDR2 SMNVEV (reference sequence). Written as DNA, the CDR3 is TGTGCCAGCAGCCGCTTGACAGGGTTGCTCCCTGAAGCTTTCTTT. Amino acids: CASSRLTGLLPEAFF.

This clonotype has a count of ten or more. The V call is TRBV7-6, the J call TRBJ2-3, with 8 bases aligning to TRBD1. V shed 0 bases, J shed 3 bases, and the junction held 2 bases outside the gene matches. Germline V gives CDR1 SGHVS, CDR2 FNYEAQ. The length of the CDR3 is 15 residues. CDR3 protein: CASSLAGDRTDTQYF. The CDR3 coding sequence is TGTGCCAGCAGCTTAGCAGGGGACAGGACAGATACGCAGTATTTT. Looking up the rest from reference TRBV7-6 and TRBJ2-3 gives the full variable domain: GAGVSQSPRYKVTKRGQDVALRCDPISGHVSLYWYRQALGQGPEFLTYFNYEAQQDKSGLPNDRFSAERPEGSISTLTIQRTEQRDSAMYRCASSLAGDRTDTQYFGPGTRLTVL.

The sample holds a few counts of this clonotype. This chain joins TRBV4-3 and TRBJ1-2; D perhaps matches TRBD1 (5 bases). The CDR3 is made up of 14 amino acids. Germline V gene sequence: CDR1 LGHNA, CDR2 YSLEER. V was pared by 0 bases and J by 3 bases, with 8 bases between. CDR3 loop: CASSQDVTDYGYTF. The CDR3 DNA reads TGCGCCAGCAGCCAAGATGTGACAGACTATGGCTACACCTTC.

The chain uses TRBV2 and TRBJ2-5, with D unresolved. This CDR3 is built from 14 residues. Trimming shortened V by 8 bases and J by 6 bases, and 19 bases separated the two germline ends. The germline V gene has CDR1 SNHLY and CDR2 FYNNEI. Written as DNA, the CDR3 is TGTGCCAGCGATGTCTATCAGAGCTCTCAGACCCAGTACTTC. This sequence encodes CASDVYQSSQTQYF.

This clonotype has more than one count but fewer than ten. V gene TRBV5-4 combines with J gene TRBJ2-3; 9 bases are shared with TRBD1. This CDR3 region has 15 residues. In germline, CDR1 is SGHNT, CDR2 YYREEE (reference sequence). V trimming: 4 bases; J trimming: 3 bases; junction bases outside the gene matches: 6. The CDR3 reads CASSGKDRGTDTQYF. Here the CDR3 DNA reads TGTGCCAGCAGCGGGAAGGACAGGGGTACAGATACGCAGTATTTT.

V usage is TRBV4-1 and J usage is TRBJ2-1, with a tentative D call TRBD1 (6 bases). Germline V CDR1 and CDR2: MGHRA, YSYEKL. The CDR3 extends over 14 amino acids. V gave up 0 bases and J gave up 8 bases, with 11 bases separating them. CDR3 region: CASSQDQQGHEQFF. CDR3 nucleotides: TGCGCCAGCAGCCAAGATCAACAGGGCCATGAGCAGTTCTTC.

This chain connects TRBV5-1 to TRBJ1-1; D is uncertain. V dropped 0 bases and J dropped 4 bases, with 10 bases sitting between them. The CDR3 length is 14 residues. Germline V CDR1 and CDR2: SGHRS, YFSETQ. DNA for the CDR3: TGCGCCAGCAGCTTGGGTAGGGATCGCACTGAAGCTTTCTTT. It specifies CASSLGRDRTEAFF.

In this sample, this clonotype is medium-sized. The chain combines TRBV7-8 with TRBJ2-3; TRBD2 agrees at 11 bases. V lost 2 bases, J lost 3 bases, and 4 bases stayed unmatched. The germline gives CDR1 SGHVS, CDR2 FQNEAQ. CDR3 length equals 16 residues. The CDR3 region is CASSLLAGGSTDTQYF. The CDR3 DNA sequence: TGTGCCAGCAGCTTACTAGCGGGAGGATCTACAGATACGCAGTATTTT. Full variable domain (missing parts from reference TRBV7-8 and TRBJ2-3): GAGVSQSPRYKVAKRGQDVALRCDPISGHVSLFWYQQALGQGPEFLTYFQNEAQLDKSGLPSDRFFAERPEGSVSTLKIQRTQQEDSAVYLCASSLLAGGSTDTQYFGPGTRLTVL.

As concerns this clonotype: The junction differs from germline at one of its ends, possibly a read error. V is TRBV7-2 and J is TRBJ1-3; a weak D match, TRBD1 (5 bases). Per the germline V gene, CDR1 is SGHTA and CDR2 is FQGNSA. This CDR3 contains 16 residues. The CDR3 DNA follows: TGTGCCAACAGCTTTACGAGGGGTTTATCAGGAAACACCATATATTTT. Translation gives CANSFTRGLSGNTIYF.

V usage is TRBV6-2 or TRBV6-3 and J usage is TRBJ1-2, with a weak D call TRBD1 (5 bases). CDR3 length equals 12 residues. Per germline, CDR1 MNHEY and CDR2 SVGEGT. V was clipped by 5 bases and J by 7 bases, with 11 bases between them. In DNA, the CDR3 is TGTGCCAGCAGTATCGGACATGGTGGCTACACCTTC. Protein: CASSIGHGGYTF.

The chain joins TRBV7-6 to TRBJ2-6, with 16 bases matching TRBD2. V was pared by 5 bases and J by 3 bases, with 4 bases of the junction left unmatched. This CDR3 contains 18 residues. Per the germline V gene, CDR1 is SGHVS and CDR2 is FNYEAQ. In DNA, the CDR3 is TGTGCCAGCAGCAAGGGGACTAGCGGGAGGGGTGGGGCCAACGTCCTGACTTTC. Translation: CASSKGTSGRGGANVLTF.

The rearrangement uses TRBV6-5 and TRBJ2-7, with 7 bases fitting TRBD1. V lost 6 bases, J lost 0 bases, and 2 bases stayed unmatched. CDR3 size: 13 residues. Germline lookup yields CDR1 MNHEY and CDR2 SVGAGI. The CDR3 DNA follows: TGTGCCAGCAGCAGGGGGATCTCCTACGAGCAGTACTTC. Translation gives CASSRGISYEQYF.

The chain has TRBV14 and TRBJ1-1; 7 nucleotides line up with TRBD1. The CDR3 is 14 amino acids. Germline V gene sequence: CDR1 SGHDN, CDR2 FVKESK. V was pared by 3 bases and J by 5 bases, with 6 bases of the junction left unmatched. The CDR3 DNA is TGTGCCAGCAGCCACGATATCAGGGGGACTGAAGCTTTCTTT. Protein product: CASSHDIRGTEAFF.

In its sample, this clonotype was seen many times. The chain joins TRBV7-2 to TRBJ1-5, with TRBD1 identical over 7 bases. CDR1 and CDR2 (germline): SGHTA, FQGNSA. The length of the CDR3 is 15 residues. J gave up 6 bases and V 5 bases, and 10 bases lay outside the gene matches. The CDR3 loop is CASSPTGWGSQPQHF. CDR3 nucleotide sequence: TGTGCCAGCAGCCCGACAGGGTGGGGTAGTCAGCCCCAGCATTTT. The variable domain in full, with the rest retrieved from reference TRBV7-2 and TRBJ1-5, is GAGVSQSPSNKVTEKGKDVELRCDPISGHTALYWYRQSLGQGLEFLIYFQGNSAPDKSGLPSDRFSAERTGGSVSTLTIQRTQQEDSAVYLCASSPTGWGSQPQHFGDGTRLSIL.

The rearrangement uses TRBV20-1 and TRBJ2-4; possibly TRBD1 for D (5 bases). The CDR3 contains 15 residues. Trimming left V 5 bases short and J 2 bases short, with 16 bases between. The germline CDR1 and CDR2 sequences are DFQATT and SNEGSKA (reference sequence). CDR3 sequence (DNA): TGCAGTGCTCCCACTCAGGGTTCCCCCAAAAACATTCAGTACTTC. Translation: CSAPTQGSPKNIQYF.

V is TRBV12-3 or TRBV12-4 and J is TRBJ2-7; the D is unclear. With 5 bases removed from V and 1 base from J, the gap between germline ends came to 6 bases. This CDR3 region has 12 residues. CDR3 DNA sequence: TGTGCCAGCAGTCCCCCTTCCTACGAGCAGTACGTC. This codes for CASSPPSYEQYV.

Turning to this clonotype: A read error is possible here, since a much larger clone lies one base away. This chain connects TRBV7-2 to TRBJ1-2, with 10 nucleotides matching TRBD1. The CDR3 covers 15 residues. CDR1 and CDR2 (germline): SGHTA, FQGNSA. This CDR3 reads CVSSLLPGQGYGYTF. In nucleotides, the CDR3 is TGTGTCAGCAGCTTACTTCCGGGACAGGGGTATGGCTACACCTTC. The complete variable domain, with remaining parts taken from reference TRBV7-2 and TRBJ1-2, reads GAGVSQSPSNKVTEKGKDVELRCDPISGHTALYWYRQSLGQGLEFLIYFQGNSAPDKSGLPSDRFSAERTGGSVSTLTIQRTQQEDSAVYLCVSSLLPGQGYGYTFGSGTRLTVV.

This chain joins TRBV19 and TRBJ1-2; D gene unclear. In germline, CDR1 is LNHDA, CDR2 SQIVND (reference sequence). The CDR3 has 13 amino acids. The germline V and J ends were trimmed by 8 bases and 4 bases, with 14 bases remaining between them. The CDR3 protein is CASRRVAGYGYTF. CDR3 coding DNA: TGTGCCAGTCGCCGGGTTGCTGGCTATGGCTACACCTTC.

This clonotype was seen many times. Written as DNA, the CDR3 is TGTGCCAGCAGCCAGGGACTAGCGGGAGGGTCAGATACGCAGTATTTT. This codes for CASSQGLAGGSDTQYF. The V call is TRBV7-3, the J call TRBJ2-3; TRBD2 agrees at 16 bases. The V segment lost 5 bases and the J segment 4 bases; nucleotides outside the gene matches: 3. This CDR3 is 16 amino acids long. Germline loops: CDR1 SGHTA, CDR2 FQGTGA.

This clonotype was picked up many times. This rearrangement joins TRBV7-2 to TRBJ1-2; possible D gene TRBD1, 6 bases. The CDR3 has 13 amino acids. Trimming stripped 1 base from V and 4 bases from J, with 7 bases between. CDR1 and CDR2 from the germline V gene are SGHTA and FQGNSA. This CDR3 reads CASSLGGAYGYTF. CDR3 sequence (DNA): TGTGCCAGCAGCTTAGGGGGGGCCTATGGCTACACCTTC.

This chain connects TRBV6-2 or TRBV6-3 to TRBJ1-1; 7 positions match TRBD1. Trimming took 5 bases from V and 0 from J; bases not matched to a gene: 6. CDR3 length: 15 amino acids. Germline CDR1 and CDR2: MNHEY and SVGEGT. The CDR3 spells CASSDPGTVNTEAFF. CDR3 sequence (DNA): TGTGCCAGCAGTGACCCCGGGACAGTGAACACTGAAGCTTTCTTT.

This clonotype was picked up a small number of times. This CDR3 reads CASSGLTPSTDTQYF. The DNA for the CDR3 is TGTGCCAGCAGCGGTCTGACGCCTAGCACAGATACGCAGTATTTT. The J gene is TRBJ2-3, the V gene TRBV27; D is ambiguous. The V end lost 6 bases, the J end lost 0 bases, and 13 bases lay between the germline ends. Looked up from germline, CDR1 is MNHEY and CDR2 is SMNVEV (reference sequence). This CDR3 has 15 amino acids.

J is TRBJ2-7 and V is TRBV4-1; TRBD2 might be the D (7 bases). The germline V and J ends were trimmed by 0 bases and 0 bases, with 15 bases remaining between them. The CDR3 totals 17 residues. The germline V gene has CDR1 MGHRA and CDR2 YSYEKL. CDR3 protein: CASSQDRGGGSSYEQYF. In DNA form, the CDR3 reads TGCGCCAGCAGCCAAGATCGCGGGGGCGGGAGCTCCTACGAGCAGTACTTC.

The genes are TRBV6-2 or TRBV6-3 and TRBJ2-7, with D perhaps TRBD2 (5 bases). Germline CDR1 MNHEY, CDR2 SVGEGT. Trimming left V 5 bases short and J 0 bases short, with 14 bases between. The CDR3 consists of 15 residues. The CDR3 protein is CASSARARSSYEQYF. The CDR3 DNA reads TGTGCCAGCAGTGCGCGGGCGAGAAGCTCCTACGAGCAGTACTTC.

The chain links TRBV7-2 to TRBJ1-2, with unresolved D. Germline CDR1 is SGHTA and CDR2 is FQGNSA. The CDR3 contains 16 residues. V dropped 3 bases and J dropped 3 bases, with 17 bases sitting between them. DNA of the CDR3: TGTGCCAGCAGCTTGGGCGGAGGCGCAACTGACTATGGCTACACCTTC. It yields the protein CASSLGGGATDYGYTF.

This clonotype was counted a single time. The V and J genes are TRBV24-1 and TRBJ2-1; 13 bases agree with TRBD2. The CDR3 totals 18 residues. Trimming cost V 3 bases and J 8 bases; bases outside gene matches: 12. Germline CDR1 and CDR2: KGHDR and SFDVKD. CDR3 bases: TGTGCCACCAGTGATCCTGGACTAGCGGGGGCCGAGGTGGATGAGCAGTTCTTC. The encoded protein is CATSDPGLAGAEVDEQFF.

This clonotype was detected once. The chain's CDR3 is CASSGGVKRGRDEKLFF. The CDR3 DNA reads as TGTGCCAGCAGCGGGGGGGTGAAGAGGGGGAGGGATGAAAAACTGTTTTTT. The chain employs TRBV7-8 and TRBJ1-4; D is possibly TRBD1 (6 bases). V was shortened by 5 bases and J by 6 bases, with 22 bases between the two germline ends. This CDR3 has 17 amino acids. Looked up from germline, CDR1 is SGHVS and CDR2 is FQNEAQ.